The sequence of this T cell receptor (beta chain) was determined in a study of control samples from healthy donors and cancer patients. This CDR3 region has 16 residues. V was shortened by 3 bases and J by 12 bases, with 21 bases between the two germline ends. Germline lookup yields CDR1 KGHSH and CDR2 LQKENI. Only in-frame clones appear in the TCRdb table, and some are missing; sequencing was by immunoSEQ multiplex PCR. Of about 160,000 clones listed, around 96% were seen once; the top ten hold 1%. The rearrangement links TRBV18 to TRBJ2-6, with TRBD2 as a possible D gene (5 bases). The clonotype was recovered from a woman under 40 in good health. The sample was blood. The CDR3 DNA reads as TGTGCCAGCTCACCCCTGGTTGGGCAGAGGGCGTTCGTCCTGACTTTC. This sequence encodes CASSPLVGQRAFVLTF. Using reference TRBV18 and TRBJ2-6 for the parts outside the CDR3, the full variable domain is NAGVMQNPRHLVRRRGQEARLRCSPMKGHSHVYWYRQLPEEGLKFMVYLQKENIIDESGMPKERFSAEFPKEGPSILRIQQVVRGDSAAYFCASSPLVGQRAFVLTFGAGSRLTVL.